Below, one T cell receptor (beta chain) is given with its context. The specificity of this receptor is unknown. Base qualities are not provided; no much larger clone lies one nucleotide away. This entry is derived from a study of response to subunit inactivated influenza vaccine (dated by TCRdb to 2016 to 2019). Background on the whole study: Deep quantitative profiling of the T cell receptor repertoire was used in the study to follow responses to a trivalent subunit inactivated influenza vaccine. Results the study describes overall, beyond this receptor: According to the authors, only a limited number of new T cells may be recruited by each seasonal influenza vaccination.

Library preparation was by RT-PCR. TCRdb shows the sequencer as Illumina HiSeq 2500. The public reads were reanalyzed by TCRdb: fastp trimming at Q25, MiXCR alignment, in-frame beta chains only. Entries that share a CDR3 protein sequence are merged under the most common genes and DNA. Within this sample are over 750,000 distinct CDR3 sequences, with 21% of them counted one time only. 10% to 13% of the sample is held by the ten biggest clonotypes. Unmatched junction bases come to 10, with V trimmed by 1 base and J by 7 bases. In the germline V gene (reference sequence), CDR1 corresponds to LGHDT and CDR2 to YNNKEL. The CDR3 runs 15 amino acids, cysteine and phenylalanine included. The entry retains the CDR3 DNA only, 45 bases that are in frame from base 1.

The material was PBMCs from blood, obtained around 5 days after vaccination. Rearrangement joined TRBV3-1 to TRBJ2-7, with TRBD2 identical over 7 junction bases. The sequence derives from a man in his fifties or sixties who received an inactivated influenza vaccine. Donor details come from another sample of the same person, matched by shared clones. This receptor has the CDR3 CASSQVRAGVGEQYF. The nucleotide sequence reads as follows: TGTGCCAGCAGCCAAGTTCGCGCGGGAGTGGGAGAGCAGTACTTC.